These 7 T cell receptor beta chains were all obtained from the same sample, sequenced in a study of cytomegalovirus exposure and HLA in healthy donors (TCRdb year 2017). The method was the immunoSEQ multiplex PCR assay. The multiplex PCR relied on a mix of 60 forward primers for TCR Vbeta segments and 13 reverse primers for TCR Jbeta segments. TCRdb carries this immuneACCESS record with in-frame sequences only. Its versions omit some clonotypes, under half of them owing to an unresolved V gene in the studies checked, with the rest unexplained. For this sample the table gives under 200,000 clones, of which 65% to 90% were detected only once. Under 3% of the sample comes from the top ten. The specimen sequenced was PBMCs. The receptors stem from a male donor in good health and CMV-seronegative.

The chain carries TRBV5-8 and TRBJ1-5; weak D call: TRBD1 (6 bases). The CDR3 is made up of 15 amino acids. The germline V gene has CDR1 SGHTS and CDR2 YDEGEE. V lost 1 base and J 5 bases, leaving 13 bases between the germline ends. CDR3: CASSLTGQGHQPQHF. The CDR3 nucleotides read TGTGCCAGCAGCTTGACGGGACAAGGACATCAGCCCCAGCATTTT.

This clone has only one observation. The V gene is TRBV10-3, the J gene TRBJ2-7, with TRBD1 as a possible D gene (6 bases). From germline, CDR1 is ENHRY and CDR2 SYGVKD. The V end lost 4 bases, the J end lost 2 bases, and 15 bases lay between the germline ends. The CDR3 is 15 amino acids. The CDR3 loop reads CAISGTGTIPYEQYF. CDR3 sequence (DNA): TGTGCCATCAGTGGGACCGGGACAATACCCTACGAGCAGTACTTC.

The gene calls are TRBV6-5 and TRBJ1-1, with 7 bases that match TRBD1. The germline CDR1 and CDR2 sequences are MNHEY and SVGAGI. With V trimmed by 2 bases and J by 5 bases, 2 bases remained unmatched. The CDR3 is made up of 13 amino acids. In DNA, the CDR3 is TGTGCCAGCAGTTACAACAGGGGTACTGAAGCTTTCTTT. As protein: CASSYNRGTEAFF.

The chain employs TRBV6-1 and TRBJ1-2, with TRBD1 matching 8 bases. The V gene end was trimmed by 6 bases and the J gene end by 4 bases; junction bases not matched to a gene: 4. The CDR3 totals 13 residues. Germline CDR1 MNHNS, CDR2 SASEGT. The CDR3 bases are TGTGCCAGCAGGGGACAGGCTGGCTATGGCTACACCTTC. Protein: CASRGQAGYGYTF.

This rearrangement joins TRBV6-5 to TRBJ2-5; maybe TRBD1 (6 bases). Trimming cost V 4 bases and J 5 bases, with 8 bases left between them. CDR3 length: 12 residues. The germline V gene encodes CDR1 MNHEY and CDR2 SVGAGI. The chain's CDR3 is CASSSQGETQYF. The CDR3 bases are TGTGCCAGCAGTTCGCAGGGGGAGACCCAGTACTTC.

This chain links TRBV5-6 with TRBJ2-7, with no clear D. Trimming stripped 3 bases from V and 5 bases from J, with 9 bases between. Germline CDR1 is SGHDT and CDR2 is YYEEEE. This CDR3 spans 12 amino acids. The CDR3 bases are TGTGCCAGCAGCTACGGAGCCCACGAGCAGTACTTC. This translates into CASSYGAHEQYF.

This CDR3 is CASSHFWDRGLPYEQYF. As DNA, the CDR3 is TGCGCCAGCAGCCACTTTTGGGACAGAGGACTCCCCTACGAGCAGTACTTC. V gene TRBV4-3 combines with J gene TRBJ2-7, with 7 bases lining up with TRBD1. The germline CDR1 and CDR2 sequences are LGHNA and YSLEER. V was clipped by 3 bases and J by 2 bases; unmatched bases: 13. CDR3 length: 17 amino acids.